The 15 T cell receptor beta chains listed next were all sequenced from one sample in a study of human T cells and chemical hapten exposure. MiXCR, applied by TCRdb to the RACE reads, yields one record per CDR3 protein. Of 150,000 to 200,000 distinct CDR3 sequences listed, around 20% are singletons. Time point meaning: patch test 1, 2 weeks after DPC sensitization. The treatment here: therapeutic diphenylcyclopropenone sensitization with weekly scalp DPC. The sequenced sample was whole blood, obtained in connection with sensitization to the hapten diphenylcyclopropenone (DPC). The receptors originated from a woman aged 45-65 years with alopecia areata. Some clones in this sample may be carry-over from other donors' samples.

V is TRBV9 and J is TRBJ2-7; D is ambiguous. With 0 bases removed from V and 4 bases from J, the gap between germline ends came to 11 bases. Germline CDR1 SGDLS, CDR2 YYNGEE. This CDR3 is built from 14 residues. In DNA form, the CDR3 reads TGTGCCAGCAGCGTAGGCAACAGCCTTTACGAGCAGTACTTC. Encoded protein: CASSVGNSLYEQYF.

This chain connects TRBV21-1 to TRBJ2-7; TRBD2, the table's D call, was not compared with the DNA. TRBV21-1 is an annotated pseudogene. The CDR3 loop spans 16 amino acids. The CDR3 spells CASSKASLASSYEQYF. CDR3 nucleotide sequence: TGTGCCAGCAGCAAAGCGTCACTAGCCTCCTCCTACGAGCAGTACTTC.

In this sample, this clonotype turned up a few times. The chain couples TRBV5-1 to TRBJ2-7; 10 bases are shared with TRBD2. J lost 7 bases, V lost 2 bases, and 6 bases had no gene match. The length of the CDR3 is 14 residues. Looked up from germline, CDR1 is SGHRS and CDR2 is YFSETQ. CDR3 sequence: CASSLAGGPREQYF. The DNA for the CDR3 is TGCGCCAGCAGCTTAGCGGGAGGGCCGAGAGAGCAGTACTTC.

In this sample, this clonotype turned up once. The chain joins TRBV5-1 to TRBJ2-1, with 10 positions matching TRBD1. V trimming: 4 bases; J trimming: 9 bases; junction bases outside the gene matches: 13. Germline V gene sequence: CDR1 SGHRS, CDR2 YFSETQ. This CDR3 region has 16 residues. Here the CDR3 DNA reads TGCGCCAGCAGCCGACCCGGGACAGGGGTCGACGGTGAGCAGTTCTTC. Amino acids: CASSRPGTGVDGEQFF.

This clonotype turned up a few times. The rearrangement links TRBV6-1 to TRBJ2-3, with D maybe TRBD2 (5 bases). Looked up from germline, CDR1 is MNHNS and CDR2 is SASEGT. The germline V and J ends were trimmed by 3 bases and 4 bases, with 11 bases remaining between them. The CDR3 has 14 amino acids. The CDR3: CASSELANADTQYF. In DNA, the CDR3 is TGTGCCAGCAGTGAGCTAGCCAACGCAGATACGCAGTATTTT.

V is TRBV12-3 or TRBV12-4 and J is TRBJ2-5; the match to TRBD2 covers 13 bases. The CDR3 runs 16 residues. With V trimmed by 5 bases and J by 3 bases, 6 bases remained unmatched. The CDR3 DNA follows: TGTGCCAGCAGTAGGACTAGCGGGAGAGATAAAGAGACCCAGTACTTC. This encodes CASSRTSGRDKETQYF.

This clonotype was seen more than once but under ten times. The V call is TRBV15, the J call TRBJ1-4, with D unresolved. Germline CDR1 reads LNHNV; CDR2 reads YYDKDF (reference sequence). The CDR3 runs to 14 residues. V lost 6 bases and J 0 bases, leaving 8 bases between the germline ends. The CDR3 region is CATSWAATNEKLFF. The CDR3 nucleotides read TGTGCCACCAGTTGGGCGGCAACTAATGAAAAACTGTTTTTT.

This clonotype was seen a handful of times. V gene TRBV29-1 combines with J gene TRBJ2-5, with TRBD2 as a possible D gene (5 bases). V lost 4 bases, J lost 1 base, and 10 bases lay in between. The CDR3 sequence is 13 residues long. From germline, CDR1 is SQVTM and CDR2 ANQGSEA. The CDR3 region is CSVGPGSQETQYF. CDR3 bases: TGCAGCGTTGGACCGGGATCCCAAGAGACCCAGTACTTC.

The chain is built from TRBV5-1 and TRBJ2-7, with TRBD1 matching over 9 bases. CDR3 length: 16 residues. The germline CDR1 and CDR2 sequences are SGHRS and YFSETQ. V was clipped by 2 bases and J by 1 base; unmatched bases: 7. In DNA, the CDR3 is TGCGCCAGCAGCTTCGAACAGGGGGCGCGTTCCTACGAGCAGTACTTC. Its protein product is CASSFEQGARSYEQYF.

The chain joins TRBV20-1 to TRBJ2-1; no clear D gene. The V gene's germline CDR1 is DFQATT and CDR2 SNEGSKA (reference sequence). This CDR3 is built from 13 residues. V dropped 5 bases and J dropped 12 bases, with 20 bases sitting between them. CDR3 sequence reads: CSARPLGPAGQFF. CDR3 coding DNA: TGCAGTGCTCGTCCTTTAGGCCCCGCAGGGCAGTTCTTC.

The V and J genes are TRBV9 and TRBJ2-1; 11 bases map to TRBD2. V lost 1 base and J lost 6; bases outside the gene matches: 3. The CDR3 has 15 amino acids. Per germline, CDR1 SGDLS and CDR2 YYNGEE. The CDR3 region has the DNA TGTGCCAGCAGCGTATTGGGGACTAGCGGCAATGAGCAGTTCTTC. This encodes CASSVLGTSGNEQFF.

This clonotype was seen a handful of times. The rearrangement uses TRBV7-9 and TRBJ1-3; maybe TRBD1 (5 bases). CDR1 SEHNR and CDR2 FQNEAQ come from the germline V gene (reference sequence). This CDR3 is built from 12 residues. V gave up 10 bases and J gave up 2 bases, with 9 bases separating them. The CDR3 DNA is TGTGCCACCGAGGGGACTGGAAACACCATATATTTT. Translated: CATEGTGNTIYF.

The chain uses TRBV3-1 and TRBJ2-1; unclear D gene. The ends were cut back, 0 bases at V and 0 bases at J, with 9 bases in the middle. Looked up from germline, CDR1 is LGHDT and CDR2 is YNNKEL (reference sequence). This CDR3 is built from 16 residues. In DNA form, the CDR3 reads TGTGCCAGCAGCCAAGATCAGCTTAGCTCCTACAATGAGCAGTTCTTC. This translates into CASSQDQLSSYNEQFF.

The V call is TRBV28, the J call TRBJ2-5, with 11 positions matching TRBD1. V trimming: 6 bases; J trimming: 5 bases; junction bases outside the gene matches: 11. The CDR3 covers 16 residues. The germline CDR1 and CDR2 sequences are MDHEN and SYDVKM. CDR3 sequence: CASRIMDRGRRETQYF. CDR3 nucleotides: TGTGCCAGCAGGATAATGGACAGGGGGCGCCGCGAGACCCAGTACTTC.

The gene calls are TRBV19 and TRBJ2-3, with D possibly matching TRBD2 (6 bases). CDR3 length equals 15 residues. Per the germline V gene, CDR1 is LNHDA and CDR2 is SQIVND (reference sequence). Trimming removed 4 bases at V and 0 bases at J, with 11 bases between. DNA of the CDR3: TGTGCCAGTAGTACCCCCCGGGAGAGCACAGATACGCAGTATTTT. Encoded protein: CASSTPRESTDTQYF.